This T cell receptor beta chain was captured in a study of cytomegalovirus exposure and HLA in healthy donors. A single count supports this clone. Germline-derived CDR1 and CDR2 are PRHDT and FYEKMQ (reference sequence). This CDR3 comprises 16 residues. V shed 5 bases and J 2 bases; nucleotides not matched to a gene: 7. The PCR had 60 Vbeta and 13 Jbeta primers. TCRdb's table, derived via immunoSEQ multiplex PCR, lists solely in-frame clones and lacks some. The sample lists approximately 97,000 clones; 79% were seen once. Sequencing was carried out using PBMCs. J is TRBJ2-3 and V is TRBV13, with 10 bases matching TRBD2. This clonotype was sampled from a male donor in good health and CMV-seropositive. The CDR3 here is CASSHRTSGYTDTQYF. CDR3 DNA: TGTGCCAGCAGCCATAGGACTAGCGGATACACAGATACGCAGTATTTT.